These 21 T cell receptor beta chains share one sample of origin, sequenced in a study of blood T cell repertoires in COVID-19. The assay was immunoSEQ multiplex PCR, and TCRdb's table has in-frame clones only and misses some. Among 180,000 or so clones listed, roughly 86% were seen once. The sample was PBMCs or T cells enriched from blood (not recorded which). The source is a young woman who had recovered from COVID-19.

The chain uses TRBV15 and TRBJ2-1; D is perhaps TRBD1 (5 bases). Trimming shortened V by 1 base and J by 10 bases, and 14 bases separated the two germline ends. The germline gives CDR1 LNHNV, CDR2 YYDKDF (reference sequence). The CDR3 is made up of 14 amino acids. CDR3 sequence (DNA): TGTGCCACCAGCAGAGCGTGGGGCCCCGGGGAGCAGTTCTTC. Translation: CATSRAWGPGEQFF.

The chain recombines TRBV21-1 with TRBJ1-4; the table names TRBD1, a call not compared with the DNA. TRBV21-1 is an annotated pseudogene. The CDR3 loop spans 19 amino acids. Here the CDR3 DNA reads TGTGCCAGCAGCAAAGCGAAGGCAGGTCACTGTGCAACTAATGAAAAACTGTTTTTT. Protein product: CASSKAKAGHCATNEKLFF.

This chain connects TRBV29-1 to TRBJ2-3, with 8 bases fitting TRBD1. Trimming at V came to 2 bases and at J to 6 bases, leaving 16 bases not matched to a gene. Per the germline V gene, CDR1 is SQVTM and CDR2 is ANQGSEA. CDR3 size: 17 residues. The CDR3 sequence is CSVEPLSQDRVLDTQYF. The CDR3 DNA sequence: TGCAGCGTTGAACCTTTATCGCAGGACAGGGTTTTGGATACGCAGTATTTT.

This clone has more than one count but fewer than ten. CDR3 nucleotide sequence: TGTGCCACCAGTGATTTGTTAGGGGCTAGCACAGATACGCAGTATTTT. Amino acid sequence: CATSDLLGASTDTQYF. The V call is TRBV24-1, the J call TRBJ2-3, with D perhaps matching TRBD1 (5 bases). With 0 bases removed from V and 0 bases from J, the gap between germline ends came to 9 bases. The CDR3 is 16 amino acids. The germline CDR1 and CDR2 sequences are KGHDR and SFDVKD.

The V call is TRBV30, the J call TRBJ2-3, with 8 bases that match TRBD1. The CDR3 contains 14 residues. CDR1 and CDR2 from the germline V gene are GTSNPN and SVGIG (reference sequence). Trimming took 5 bases from V and 2 from J; bases not matched to a gene: 6. CDR3 residues: CAWLRTGNTDTQYF. CDR3 DNA sequence: TGTGCCTGGCTAAGGACAGGGAACACAGATACGCAGTATTTT.

The chain is built from TRBV6-2 or TRBV6-3 and TRBJ2-7, with 8 bases matching TRBD1. Trimming at V came to 5 bases and at J to 2 bases, leaving 8 bases not matched to a gene. The CDR3 extends over 15 amino acids. Germline V CDR1 and CDR2: MNHEY, SVGEGT. CDR3 in DNA: TGTGCCAGCAGTCCCGACAGGGGCGCCCCCTACGAGCAGTACTTC. Translating it yields CASSPDRGAPYEQYF.

The V call is TRBV28, the J call TRBJ1-1, with D unresolved. The CDR3 length is 12 residues. V lost 2 bases to trimming and J lost 4 bases, with 5 bases between them. Per germline, CDR1 MDHEN and CDR2 SYDVKM. The CDR3: CASSLPTTEAFF. CDR3 bases: TGTGCCAGCAGTTTACCTACCACTGAAGCTTTCTTT.

Only a few counts were recorded for this clone. The chain couples TRBV27 to TRBJ2-7; TRBD2 matches at 8 bases. Germline V CDR1 and CDR2: MNHEY, SMNVEV (reference sequence). The CDR3 spans 13 residues. V trimming: 10 bases; J trimming: 3 bases; junction bases outside the gene matches: 8. The CDR3 is CATSIAGNYEQYF. Written as DNA, the CDR3 is TGTGCCACCTCAATAGCGGGAAACTACGAGCAGTACTTC.

The V and J genes are TRBV7-2 and TRBJ2-1, with 7 bases identical to TRBD1. The CDR3 consists of 15 residues. V gave up 5 bases and J gave up 6 bases; unmatched junction bases: 10. Germline V gene lookup returns CDR1 SGHTA and CDR2 FQGNSA. The CDR3 spells CASSLGGAGGNEQFF. The CDR3 DNA follows: TGTGCCAGCAGCCTGGGCGGAGCAGGGGGCAATGAGCAGTTCTTC.

The gene calls are TRBV19 and TRBJ2-1; possibly TRBD1 for D (5 bases). The germline V gene has CDR1 LNHDA and CDR2 SQIVND (reference sequence). The CDR3 is 16 residues long. The V end was cut by 1 base, the J end by 5 bases, with 15 bases between. The CDR3 DNA is TGTGCCAGTAGTATAGTGGGTCCAGGGCTAAACAATGAGCAGTTCTTC. It yields the protein CASSIVGPGLNNEQFF.

DNA for the CDR3: TGTGCCAGCAGTTTCGAAGGGGGCAGTGAAGCTTTCTTT. This codes for CASSFEGGSEAFF. This chain links TRBV12-3 or TRBV12-4 with TRBJ1-1; TRBD1 matches 7 bases. This CDR3 has 13 residues. Trimming at V came to 3 bases and at J to 7 bases, leaving 5 bases not matched to a gene.

The genes are TRBV7-3 and TRBJ2-2; 8 bases match TRBD1. Germline loops: CDR1 SGHTA, CDR2 FQGTGA. The junction had 4 bases not matched to a gene; V was cut back by 4 bases and J by 3 bases. The CDR3 sequence is 15 residues long. CDR3 DNA sequence: TGTGCCAGCAGCTCAGGGGGCGAGGACACCGGGGAGCTGTTTTTT. This sequence encodes CASSSGGEDTGELFF.

The chain employs TRBV18 and TRBJ1-2; 7 bases fit TRBD1. CDR3 size: 14 residues. The germline V gene has CDR1 KGHSH and CDR2 LQKENI. V gave up 3 bases and J gave up 2 bases; unmatched junction bases: 3. This chain's CDR3 is CASSPPGGNYGYTF. Here the CDR3 DNA reads TGTGCCAGCTCACCCCCAGGGGGGAACTATGGCTACACCTTC. The variable domain in full, completed from reference TRBV18 and TRBJ1-2, reads NAGVMQNPRHLVRRRGQEARLRCSPMKGHSHVYWYRQLPEEGLKFMVYLQKENIIDESGMPKERFSAEFPKEGPSILRIQQVVRGDSAAYFCASSPPGGNYGYTFGSGTRLTVV.

This chain connects TRBV5-4 to TRBJ1-1; D might be TRBD1 (5 bases). Germline CDR1 is SGHNT and CDR2 is YYREEE (reference sequence). Trimming cost V 0 bases and J 1 base, with 7 bases left between them. The CDR3 loop spans 14 amino acids. CDR3 sequence reads: CASSLDGGNTEAFF. CDR3 DNA: TGTGCCAGCAGCTTGGACGGGGGGAACACTGAAGCTTTCTTT.

Only one count was recorded for this clone. The rearrangement links TRBV7-9 to TRBJ1-1; the D gene is possibly TRBD1 (5 bases). Germline loops: CDR1 SEHNR, CDR2 FQNEAQ (reference sequence). This CDR3 spans 14 amino acids. V was pared by 5 bases and J by 5 bases, with 15 bases between. DNA of the CDR3: TGTGCCAGCAGCGCAGGGAAAGGAGGGACTGAAGCTTTCTTT. Its translation: CASSAGKGGTEAFF.

The chain uses TRBV2 and TRBJ1-1; TRBD1 might be the D (5 bases). CDR1 is SNHLY, CDR2 FYNNEI, per germline. The CDR3 length is 18 residues. V lost 1 base, J lost 0 bases, and 18 bases lay in between. The CDR3 nucleotides read TGTGCCAGCAGTGAAGTTTGGGGGGAACGGGAGGTGAACACTGAAGCTTTCTTT. Protein: CASSEVWGEREVNTEAFF.

The chain couples TRBV6-5 to TRBJ1-1, with D unclear. The CDR3 extends over 13 amino acids. V gave up 4 bases and J gave up 2 bases, with 8 bases separating them. Germline loops: CDR1 MNHEY, CDR2 SVGAGI. CDR3: CASSFLTNTEAFF. CDR3 in DNA: TGTGCCAGCAGTTTCCTTACAAACACTGAAGCTTTCTTT.

V is TRBV6-4 and J is TRBJ2-3; 8 positions match TRBD2. Losses at the gene ends were 4 bases for V and 2 bases for J; bases not matched to a gene: 5. The germline V gene has CDR1 MRHNA and CDR2 SNTAGT. The CDR3 totals 15 residues. CDR3 sequence: CASSVVAGTTDTQYF. The CDR3 region has the DNA TGTGCCAGCAGTGTGGTAGCGGGAACCACAGATACGCAGTATTTT.

The J gene is TRBJ2-7, the V gene TRBV4-1; 8 nucleotides match TRBD2. The length of the CDR3 is 16 residues. Trimming cost V 0 bases and J 7 bases; bases outside gene matches: 11. Germline lookup yields CDR1 MGHRA and CDR2 YSYEKL. This chain's CDR3 is CASSQELTGGFREQYF. The CDR3 coding sequence is TGCGCCAGCAGCCAAGAGTTAACGGGAGGGTTTCGGGAGCAGTACTTC.

This clone was recorded once. The chain is built from TRBV11-3 and TRBJ2-6, with a weak D call TRBD1 (6 bases). CDR3 length: 16 amino acids. V lost 5 bases, J lost 4 bases, and 15 bases lay in between. Germline V CDR1 and CDR2: SGHNT, YENEEA. As DNA, the CDR3 is TGTGCCAGCAGCGCACAAACAGGGACGGGGGCCAACGTCCTGACTTTC. Translation gives CASSAQTGTGANVLTF. Drawing the rest from reference TRBV11-3 and TRBJ2-6, the complete variable domain is EAGVVQSPRYKIIEKKQPVAFWCNPISGHNTLYWYLQNLGQGPELLIRYENEEAVDDSQLPKDRFSAERLKGVDSTLKIQPAELGDSAVYLCASSAQTGTGANVLTFGAGSRLTVL.

The V and J genes are TRBV29-1 and TRBJ2-7, with D uncertain. Trimming shortened V by 2 bases and J by 6 bases, and 11 bases separated the two germline ends. CDR1 SQVTM and CDR2 ANQGSEA come from the germline V gene. The CDR3 totals 12 residues. CDR3 loop: CSVESPAGEQYF. Written as DNA, the CDR3 is TGCAGCGTTGAATCCCCCGCCGGCGAGCAGTACTTC.